The 13 T cell receptor beta chains presented below share a single source sample, sequenced in a study of regulatory T cells in long-lasting Graves disease. Time point in this sample: persistent/refractory GD, antithyroid drugs over 5 years with positive TRAb. PBMCs were the source of the RNA used for TCR sequencing. Investigators prepared the TCR beta libraries by applying iRepertoire HTBI primers and Arm-PCR of CDR3 regions. TCRdb itself ran the multiplex PCR reads through MiXCR, one entry per CDR3 protein. The table lists about 460,000 distinct CDR3 sequences, less than 25% of them singletons. The sequenced sample was peripheral blood mononuclear cells (PBMCs), obtained when the disease was refractory, from a patient treated with antithyroid drugs. All receptors come from a female donor with Graves disease.

This clonotype was counted ten times or more. This sequence joins TRBV6-1 and TRBJ2-7; 12 nucleotides line up with TRBD2. The V and J ends lost 7 bases and 3 bases, in that order; junction bases with no gene match: 4. This CDR3 comprises 14 residues. Germline V gene data show CDR1 as MNHNS and CDR2 as SASEGT. CDR3: CASNLAGGRYEQYF. CDR3 coding DNA: TGTGCCAGCAACCTAGCGGGAGGGCGCTACGAGCAGTACTTC.

The chain links TRBV3-1 to TRBJ1-2; the D gene is possibly TRBD1 (6 bases). The V gene's germline CDR1 is LGHDT and CDR2 YNNKEL (reference sequence). This CDR3 contains 15 residues. Trimming shortened V by 4 bases and J by 6 bases, and 18 bases separated the two germline ends. CDR3 coding DNA: TGTGCCAGCAGCCCTAAGGTCGGGGGCCTCGATGGCTACACCTTC. This encodes CASSPKVGGLDGYTF.

In its sample, this clonotype was seen many times. V gene TRBV29-1 combines with J gene TRBJ2-7; D remains unclear. The germline V and J ends were trimmed by 4 bases and 4 bases, with 8 bases remaining between them. The V gene's germline CDR1 is SQVTM and CDR2 ANQGSEA. CDR3 length: 11 amino acids. The CDR3 protein is CSVVQNYEQYF. The DNA for the CDR3 is TGCAGCGTTGTACAGAATTACGAGCAGTACTTC.

Ten or more counts support this clonotype. The rearrangement uses TRBV10-2 and TRBJ2-7; D is possibly TRBD2 (6 bases). The V end was cut by 4 bases, the J end by 7 bases, with 11 bases between. Germline-derived CDR1 and CDR2 are WSHSY and SAAADI. The CDR3 covers 12 residues. Here the CDR3 DNA reads TGCGCCAGCAGTGGAACGACTAGTGAGCAGTACTTC. It encodes CASSGTTSEQYF.

The sample holds many counts of this clonotype. The rearrangement uses TRBV10-3 and TRBJ1-2, with TRBD1 as a possible D gene (5 bases). This CDR3 region has 14 residues. Germline loops: CDR1 ENHRY, CDR2 SYGVKD. The V end lost 2 bases, the J end lost 7 bases, and 14 bases lay between the germline ends. Written as DNA, the CDR3 is TGTGCCATCAGTGAGGGCGGGAGGGGCACTGGCTACACCTTC. Its protein is CAISEGGRGTGYTF.

The rearrangement links TRBV20-1 to TRBJ2-5, with 11 bases identical to TRBD2. After removal of 0 bases from V and 5 bases from J, the junction contained 14 bases not matched to a gene. Germline CDR1 and CDR2: DFQATT and SNEGSKA (reference sequence). The CDR3 length is 18 residues. CDR3 sequence reads: CSARDLVAGGPGGETQYF. CDR3 DNA: TGCAGTGCTAGAGATCTGGTAGCGGGAGGGCCAGGAGGGGAGACCCAGTACTTC.

This CDR3 is CASSLLFRGNEQFF. DNA for the CDR3: TGTGCCAGCAGCTTATTGTTCAGGGGCAATGAGCAGTTCTTC. The genes are TRBV7-2 and TRBJ2-1; D is possibly TRBD1 (6 bases). The germline gives CDR1 SGHTA, CDR2 FQGNSA. Trimming pared 2 bases from V and 6 bases from J, leaving 11 bases between. The CDR3 has 14 amino acids.

This clonotype was recorded at least ten times. The chain couples TRBV2 to TRBJ2-7, with 8 bases fitting TRBD1. This CDR3 contains 14 residues. Germline trimming cut 6 bases from V and 5 bases from J; bases unmatched to any gene: 9. Germline values: CDR1 SNHLY, CDR2 FYNNEI. CDR3 residues: CASSYGQGQDEQYF. CDR3 nucleotides: TGTGCCAGCAGCTACGGACAGGGACAGGACGAGCAGTACTTC.

This clonotype was seen many times. The chain recombines TRBV12-3 or TRBV12-4 with TRBJ1-5; a weak D match, TRBD1 (5 bases). Deletions cut 3 bases from V and 0 bases from J, with 12 bases between. This CDR3 spans 16 amino acids. The CDR3 DNA follows: TGTGCCAGCAGTTTCAAGGGGCACTATAGCAATCAGCCCCAGCATTTT. Protein sequence: CASSFKGHYSNQPQHF.

This clonotype turned up a few times. V and J are TRBV6-1 and TRBJ2-7, with 9 bases fitting TRBD1. This CDR3 is 16 amino acids long. CDR1 is MNHNS and CDR2 is SASEGT in the germline V gene. With V trimmed by 2 bases and J by 3 bases, 8 bases remained unmatched. The CDR3 bases are TGTGCCAGCAGTGAATCCCCCACAGGGGGCTTCTACGAGCAGTACTTC. This encodes CASSESPTGGFYEQYF.

This clonotype was recorded many times. This chain connects TRBV11-2 to TRBJ2-5; 12 bases map to TRBD2. The V gene's germline CDR1 is SGHAT and CDR2 FQNNGV. V gave up 5 bases and J gave up 2 bases; unmatched junction bases: 3. The CDR3 loop spans 15 amino acids. The CDR3 bases are TGTGCCAGCAGCGTGACTAGCGGGGGACAAGAGACCCAGTACTTC. This gives the protein CASSVTSGGQETQYF.

To note about this clonotype: A much larger clonotype is one base distant, so this may be a read error. The chain is built from TRBV6-2 or TRBV6-3 and TRBJ1-5; possible D gene TRBD1, 5 bases. Germline CDR1 and CDR2: MNHEY and SVGEGT. The V and J ends lost 4 bases and 3 bases respectively, with 16 bases between them. The CDR3 is made up of 16 amino acids. CDR3 region: CASSSAGTGDNQPQHF. CDR3 in DNA: TGTGCCAGCAGTTCAGCCGGGACGGGGGACAATCAGCCCCAGCATTTT.

This clonotype was counted between two and nine times. The chain uses TRBV28 and TRBJ1-4, with TRBD1 matching over 7 bases. The CDR3 loop spans 13 amino acids. The germline V gene has CDR1 MDHEN and CDR2 SYDVKM. J gave up 10 bases and V 8 bases, and 10 bases lay outside the gene matches. The CDR3 protein is CASGSAQGGKLFF. As DNA, the CDR3 is TGTGCCAGCGGGTCAGCGCAGGGGGGAAAACTGTTTTTT.